These T cell receptor beta chains were read from a single sample in a study of blood T cells in healthy people across ages. MiXCR, applied by TCRdb to the 5' RACE reads, yields one record per CDR3 protein. The sample has 250,000 to 300,000 distinct CDR3 sequences, 27% seen once. Sequenced: blood. These receptors all come from a woman in her sixties or seventies in good health. The CDR3 runs from the conserved cysteine through the conserved F or W. D genes are given only for firm matches. Clone size is shown for a subset of rows, as once, few, many or a class of expanded clone.

CDR3 length | D gene | J gene | clone size | V gene | CDR3 DNA | CDR3 protein
16 | . | TRBJ2-5 | few | TRBV20-1 | TGCAGTGCTAGAGCCCCAGCGTATTCCCTGCAAGAGACCCAGTACTTC | CSARAPAYSLQETQYF
14 | . | TRBJ2-7 | few | TRBV28 | TGTGCCAGCAGTACGGGACAATATTACTACGAGCAGTACTTC | CASSTGQYYYEQYF
14 | . | TRBJ2-5 | . | TRBV7-2 | TGTGCCAGCAGCCTAAACCATGGGGGGGAGACCCAGTACTTC | CASSLNHGGETQYF
15 | TRBD2 | TRBJ2-3 | . | TRBV27 | TGTGCCAGCAGTTTGGCACTAGCGGGGGTAGATACGCAGTATTTT | CASSLALAGVDTQYF
16 | . | TRBJ1-5 | few | TRBV2 | TGTGCCAGCAGTGATGGTCCCTTCGGGGGCAATCAGCCCCAGCATTTT | CASSDGPFGGNQPQHF
13 | . | TRBJ2-2 | few | TRBV20-1 | TGCAGTGCTAGTAGGGGGTTTGCCGGGGAGCTGTTTTTT | CSASRGFAGELFF
17 | TRBD1 | TRBJ1-2 | . | TRBV6-1 | TGTGCCAGCAGCCGTCCCGGGACAGGGACGGTAGGCTATGGCTACACCTTC | CASSRPGTGTVGYGYTF
12 | . | TRBJ2-5 | many | TRBV2 | TGTGCCAGCAGTGCCGTTCAAGAGACCCAGTACTTC | CASSAVQETQYF
15 | TRBD1 | TRBJ2-5 | many | TRBV29-1 | TGCAGCGCAAGGTTCAGGGGGCTAAGGCAAGAGACCCAGTACTTC | CSARFRGLRQETQYF
14 | . | TRBJ1-1 | . | TRBV12-3/TRBV12-4 | TGTGCCAGCAGTACGACCGTTATGAACACTGAAGCTTTCTTT | CASSTTVMNTEAFF
17 | TRBD1 | TRBJ2-1 | few | TRBV20-1 | TGCAGTGCCTCGAAGGGGACGCCCGGGACAGGAGGCAATGAGCAGTTCTTC | CSASKGTPGTGGNEQFF
16 | TRBD1 | TRBJ1-2 | few | TRBV3-1 | TGTGCCAGTCGTCGAACTCGGGACAGGGGGCCGGTTGGCTACACCTTC | CASRRTRDRGPVGYTF
16 | . | TRBJ2-3 | few | TRBV5-5 | TGTGCCAGCAGCCTGGAACGGGGGGCTGGTACAGATACGCAGTATTTT | CASSLERGAGTDTQYF
11 | . | TRBJ2-1 | . | TRBV7-2 | TGTGCCAGCAGCTTGGCTCGACCGCAGTTCTTC | CASSLARPQFF
18 | TRBD1 | TRBJ2-6 | few | TRBV19 | TGTGCCAGTAGTCCGGGACAGGGGAGCTTCTCTGGGGCCAACGTCCTGACTTTC | CASSPGQGSFSGANVLTF
15 | . | TRBJ2-1 | . | TRBV12-3/TRBV12-4 | TGTGCCAGCAGGAATAGCCCTCTTGGGAACAATGAGCAGTTCTTC | CASRNSPLGNNEQFF
16 | TRBD1 | TRBJ2-5 | . | TRBV6-1 | TGTGCCAGCAGACGCCACCCGACAGGGTCGCAAGAGACCCAGTACTTC | CASRRHPTGSQETQYF
16 | TRBD1 | TRBJ2-7 | . | TRBV29-1 | TGCAGCGTTGAAGAGGCAGGGGGACGCCTTCAAGACGAGCAGTACTTC | CSVEEAGGRLQDEQYF
15 | . | TRBJ2-1 | . | TRBV4-1 | TGCGCCAGCAGCCAAGAGGACTACTCCACCAATGAGCAGTTCTTC | CASSQEDYSTNEQFF
14 | TRBD1 | TRBJ1-2 | . | TRBV20-1 | TGCAGTGCCCGAGGGACAGGGGGCGCATCCGGCTACACCTTC | CSARGTGGASGYTF
15 | TRBD1 | TRBJ1-6 | . | TRBV18 | TGTGCCGGCTCACCACCGGGACAGGGTCGATCACCCCTCCACTTT | CAGSPPGQGRSPLHF
15 | TRBD1 | TRBJ2-2 | few | TRBV3-1 | TGTGCCAGCAGCCAAGGGGGACAGCACACCGGGGAGCTGTTTTTT | CASSQGGQHTGELFF
15 | . | TRBJ2-1 | . | TRBV5-1 | TGCGCCAGCTCCCTCCGGGAGACTAGGTGGAATGAGCAGTTCTTC | CASSLRETRWNEQFF
15 | TRBD2 | TRBJ2-1 | . | TRBV12-3/TRBV12-4 | TGTGCCAGCACCTTGGGACTAGCGGGATACAATGAGCAGTTCTTC | CASTLGLAGYNEQFF
13 | TRBD1 | TRBJ2-7 | . | TRBV20-1 | TGCAGTGCTGACAGGGACCAAAACTACGAGCAGTACTTC | CSADRDQNYEQYF
14 | . | TRBJ2-7 | . | TRBV11-2 | TGTGCCAGCAGCTTAGGGCGGGGGCCCTACGAGCAGTACTTC | CASSLGRGPYEQYF
13 | . | TRBJ2-7 | . | TRBV29-1 | TGCAGCGTTGTGGTGGAGCTAGCGAACGAGCAGTACTTC | CSVVVELANEQYF
13 | . | TRBJ2-4 | . | TRBV20-1 | TGCAGCGTGGCCCCTAGCGTCAAAAACATTCAGTACTTC | CSVAPSVKNIQYF
13 | TRBD1 | TRBJ2-7 | . | TRBV5-1 | TGCGCCAGCAGCCCCCGGGACAGGGGCGAGCAGTACTTC | CASSPRDRGEQYF
18 | TRBD2 | TRBJ2-3 | . | TRBV25-1 | TGTGCCAGCAGTGAGCCCCCCCCACTAGCGGGCCGCACAGATACGCAGTATTTT | CASSEPPPLAGRTDTQYF
13 | . | TRBJ2-1 | . | TRBV29-1 | TGCAGCGTTGGGCTTAATTCCTACAATGAGCAGTTCTTC | CSVGLNSYNEQFF
13 | . | TRBJ2-5 | . | TRBV7-6 | TGTGCCAGTAGCACCGGCCCCGGGGAGACCCAGTACTTC | CASSTGPGETQYF
15 | . | TRBJ1-5 | few | TRBV6-1 | TGTGCCAGCAGGACGGGGGGGACAAGCAATCAGCCCCAGCATTTT | CASRTGGTSNQPQHF
14 | . | TRBJ2-5 | few | TRBV12-3/TRBV12-4 | TGTGCCAGCAGTCGTGCCCGGGGCCAAGAGACCCAGTACTTC | CASSRARGQETQYF
14 | . | TRBJ2-1 | . | TRBV3-1 | TGTGCCAGCAGCCGGGGCGGAGTTCTGAATGAGCAGTTCTTC | CASSRGGVLNEQFF
15 | TRBD1 | TRBJ2-2 | few | TRBV11-2 | TGTGCCAGCAGCTTCGGACAGGCCGCCTCCGGGGAGCTGTTTTTT | CASSFGQAASGELFF
15 | TRBD2 | TRBJ2-3 | . | TRBV20-1 | TGCAGTGCTAGAGATCTAGCGGGCACCACAGATACGCAGTATTTT | CSARDLAGTTDTQYF
16 | TRBD2 | TRBJ2-3 | . | TRBV12-3/TRBV12-4 | TGTGCCAGCAGTTTTCCCCTAGCGGGAGCAGGTGATACGCAGTATTTT | CASSFPLAGAGDTQYF
19 | TRBD2 | TRBJ2-1 | few | TRBV7-9 | TGTGCCAGCAGCTTAGCACTTGGGACTAGCGGGAGCTTCCGAGGAGAGCAGTTCTTC | CASSLALGTSGSFRGEQFF
14 | . | TRBJ2-1 | many | TRBV29-1 | TGCAGCGTTGAAGGGGTCCCGCGGAGGAATGAGCAGTTCTTC | CSVEGVPRRNEQFF
18 | TRBD2 | TRBJ2-3 | few | TRBV15 | TGTGCCACCAGCCGAGATTCGTGGCCTAGCGGGACGGCAGATACGCAGTATTTT | CATSRDSWPSGTADTQYF
17 | . | TRBJ2-4 | few | TRBV6-5 | TGTGCCAGCAGTTACGGTTCGGGCGAGGGGACCAAAAACATTCAGTACTTC | CASSYGSGEGTKNIQYF
16 | TRBD1 | TRBJ1-1 | . | TRBV3-1 | TGTGCCAGCAGCCAACGGGACAGCTTTATGAACACTGAAGCTTTCTTT | CASSQRDSFMNTEAFF
13 | TRBD1 | TRBJ2-7 | . | TRBV20-1 | TGCAGTGCCTGGGACAGGGGACTCTACGAGCAGTACTTC | CSAWDRGLYEQYF
15 | . | TRBJ2-1 | few | TRBV25-1 | TGTGCCAGCTCCAAACTCCACGCGGCCTACAATGAGCAGTTCTTC | CASSKLHAAYNEQFF
15 | . | TRBJ2-5 | . | TRBV3-1 | TGTGCCAGCAGCCCCAACTTCGAGTACCAAGAGACCCAGTACTTC | CASSPNFEYQETQYF
15 | TRBD1 | TRBJ1-4 | few | TRBV28 | TGTGCCAGCAGTACGACAGGGGATGGCAGTGAAAAACTGTTTTTT | CASSTTGDGSEKLFF
16 | TRBD1 | TRBJ1-4 | once | TRBV6-1 | TGTGCCTGCAGTGATCAGACAGGGGTCATTAATGAAAAACTGTTTTTT | CACSDQTGVINEKLFF
18 | TRBD2 | TRBJ2-4 | many | TRBV2 | TGTGCCAGCCTATCCGGGACTACCCTAAACCTAGCCAAAAACATTCAGTACTTC | CASLSGTTLNLAKNIQYF